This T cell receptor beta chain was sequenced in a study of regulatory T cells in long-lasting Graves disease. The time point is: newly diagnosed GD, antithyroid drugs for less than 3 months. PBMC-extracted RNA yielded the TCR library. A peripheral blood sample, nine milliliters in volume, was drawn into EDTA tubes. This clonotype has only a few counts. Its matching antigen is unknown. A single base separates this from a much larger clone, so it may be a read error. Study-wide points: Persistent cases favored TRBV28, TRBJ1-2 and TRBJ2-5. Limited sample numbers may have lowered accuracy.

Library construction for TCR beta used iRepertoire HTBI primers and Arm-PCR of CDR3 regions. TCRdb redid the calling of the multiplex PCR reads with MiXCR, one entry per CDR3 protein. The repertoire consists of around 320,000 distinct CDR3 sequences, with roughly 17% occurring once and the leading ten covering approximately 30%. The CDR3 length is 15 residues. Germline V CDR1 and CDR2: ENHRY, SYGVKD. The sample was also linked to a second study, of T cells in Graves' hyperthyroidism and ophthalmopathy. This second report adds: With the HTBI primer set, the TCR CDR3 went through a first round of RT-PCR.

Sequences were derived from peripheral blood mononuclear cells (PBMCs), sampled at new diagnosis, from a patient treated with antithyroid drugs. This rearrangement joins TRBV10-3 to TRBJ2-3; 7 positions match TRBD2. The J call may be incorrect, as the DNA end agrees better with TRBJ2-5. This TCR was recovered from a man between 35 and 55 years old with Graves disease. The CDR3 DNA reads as TGTGCCATCAGCACCCGGCGGGGGACGAAGGAGACCCAGTACTTC. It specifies CAISTRRGTKETQYF.